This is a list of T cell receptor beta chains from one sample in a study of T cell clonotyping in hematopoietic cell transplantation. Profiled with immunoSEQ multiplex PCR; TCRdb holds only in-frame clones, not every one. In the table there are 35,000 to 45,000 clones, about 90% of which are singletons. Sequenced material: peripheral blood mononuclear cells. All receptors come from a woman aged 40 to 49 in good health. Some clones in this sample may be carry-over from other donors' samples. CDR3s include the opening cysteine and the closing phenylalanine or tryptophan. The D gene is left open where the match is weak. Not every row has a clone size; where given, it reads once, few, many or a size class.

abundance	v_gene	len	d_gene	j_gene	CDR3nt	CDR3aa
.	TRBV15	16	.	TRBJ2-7	TGTGCCACCAGCAGACCCAGAGGAGCGCTTACCTACGAGCAGTACTTC	CATSRPRGALTYEQYF
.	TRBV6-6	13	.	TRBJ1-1	TGTGCCTCCCAAGAGGGGCGGTACACTGAAGCTTTCTTT	CASQEGRYTEAFF
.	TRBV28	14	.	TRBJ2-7	TGTGCCAGCAGACGGATGGGCAGCTCCTACGAGCAGTACTTC	CASRRMGSSYEQYF
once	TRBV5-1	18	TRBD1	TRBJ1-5	TGCGCCAGCAGCTTGGGCATTTCAGGGGGCAGGCTCGATCAGCCCCAGCATTTT	CASSLGISGGRLDQPQHF
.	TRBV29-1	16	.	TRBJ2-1	TGCAGCGTTGCTGGGGGGCGGCGGGAGAGCAACAATGAGCAGTTCTTC	CSVAGGRRESNNEQFF
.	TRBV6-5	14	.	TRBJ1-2	TGTGCCAGCAGTTACGGGGACCAGAACTATGGCTACACCTTC	CASSYGDQNYGYTF
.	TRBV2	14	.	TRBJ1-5	TGTGCCACACAGGGTCGGTCGAGCAATCAGCCCCAGCATTTT	CATQGRSSNQPQHF
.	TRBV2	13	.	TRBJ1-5	TGTGCCAGCAGGAACGAAGTAAATCAGCCCCAGCATTTT	CASRNEVNQPQHF
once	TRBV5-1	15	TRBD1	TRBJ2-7	TGCGCCAGCAGCTTGTCACCGGGACAGTGGTACGAGCAGTACTTC	CASSLSPGQWYEQYF
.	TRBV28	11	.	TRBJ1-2	TGTGCCAGCAGTTGGAGCGATGGCTACACCTTC	CASSWSDGYTF
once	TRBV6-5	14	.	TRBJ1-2	TGTGCCAGCAGTTACTCAGGGGGGGGTCGTGGCTACACCTTC	CASSYSGGGRGYTF
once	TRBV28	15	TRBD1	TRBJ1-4	TGTGCCAGCAGCTTCCCGGGACAGGGTTCTGAAAAACTGTTTTTT	CASSFPGQGSEKLFF
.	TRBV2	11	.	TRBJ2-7	TGTGCCAGCAAGGCCGTGGACGAGCAGTACTTC	CASKAVDEQYF
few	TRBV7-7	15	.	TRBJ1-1	TGTGCTAGCAGCTTCATGAAGGGGTTGAACACTGAAGCTTTCTTT	CASSFMKGLNTEAFF
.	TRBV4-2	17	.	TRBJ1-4	TGTGCCAGCAGCCTCCCCGGCCGGGACAACCCTAATGAAAAACTGTTTTTT	CASSLPGRDNPNEKLFF
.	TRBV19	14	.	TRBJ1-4	TGTGCCAGTAGTATCCCAAGGAGTAATGAAAAACTGTTTTTT	CASSIPRSNEKLFF
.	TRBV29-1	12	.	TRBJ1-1	TGCAGCGTTGAAGTTAGTAACACTGAAGCTTTCTTT	CSVEVSNTEAFF
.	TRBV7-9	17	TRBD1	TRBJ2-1	TGTGCCAGCAGCTGGACAGGGGACCCTTCCGCCTACAATGAGCAGTTCTTC	CASSWTGDPSAYNEQFF
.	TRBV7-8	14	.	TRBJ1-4	TGTGCCAGCAGTTATCCTGGTACTAATGAAAAACTGTTTTTT	CASSYPGTNEKLFF
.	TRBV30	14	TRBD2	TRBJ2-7	TGTGCCTGGAGTGTGGGGGGGTTGTCCTACGAGCAGTACTTC	CAWSVGGLSYEQYF
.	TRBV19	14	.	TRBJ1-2	TGTGCCAGTAGTAGCTCAGGGGTGAGCTATGGCTACACCTTC	CASSSSGVSYGYTF
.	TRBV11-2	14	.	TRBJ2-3	TGTGCCAGCAGCTCCTCGAGGAGGACAGATACGCAGTATTTT	CASSSSRRTDTQYF
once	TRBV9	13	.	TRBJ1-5	TGTGCCAGCAGCGTTGGTAGCAATCAGCCCCAGCATTTT	CASSVGSNQPQHF
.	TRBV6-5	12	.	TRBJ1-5	TGTGCCAGCAGTGGAATGGATCGAACCTACCATTTT	CASSGMDRTYHF
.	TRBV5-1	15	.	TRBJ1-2	TGCGCCAGCAGCTTGGGTGGGGCAACTAACTATGGCTACACCTTC	CASSLGGATNYGYTF
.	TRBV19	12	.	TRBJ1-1	TGTGCCAGTAGTAGGTGGAACACTGAAGCTTTCTTT	CASSRWNTEAFF
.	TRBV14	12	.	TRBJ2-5	TGTGCCAGCAGCCAAGAACAAGAGACCCAGTACTTC	CASSQEQETQYF
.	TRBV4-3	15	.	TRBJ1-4	TGCGCCAGCAGCCAGGACTCGGGCGCGAATGAAAAACTGTTTTTT	CASSQDSGANEKLFF
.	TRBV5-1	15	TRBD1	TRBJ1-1	TGCGCCAGCAGCTTGGGACAGGGTCTCAACACTGAAGCTTTCTTT	CASSLGQGLNTEAFF
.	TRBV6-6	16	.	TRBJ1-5	TGTGCCAGCAGTCAGGTCCGGGGGGCGAGCAATCAGCCCCAGCATTTT	CASSQVRGASNQPQHF
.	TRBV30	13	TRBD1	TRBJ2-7	TGTGCCTGGGCCCCGGGACAGACCTACGAGCAGTACTTC	CAWAPGQTYEQYF
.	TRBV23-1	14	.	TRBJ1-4	TGCGCCAGCAGTCCGACAGCAACTAATGAAAAACTGTTTTTT	CASSPTATNEKLFF
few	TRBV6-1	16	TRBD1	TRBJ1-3	TGTGCCAGCAGTGACCTGCAGGGGGAGTCTGGAAACACCATATATTTT	CASSDLQGESGNTIYF